The 10 T cell receptor beta chains given below trace back to one sample, sequenced in a study of T cells in localized non-small cell lung cancer (TCRdb year 2020). The library relied on the immunoSEQ multiplex PCR assay. TCRdb retrieved this table from immuneACCESS and kept in-frame rearrangements only. Not all clones are present; in checked studies, unresolved V genes account for under half, and no reason is known for the remainder. Across this sample there are 20,000 to 25,000 clones, with around 90% seen only once. About 14% of the sample rests with the top ten. Here the sequenced sample was peripheral blood, taken before any cancer treatment. All receptors come from a male donor at least 60 years old with stage I lung adenocarcinoma.

The chain couples TRBV7-2 to TRBJ1-5, with D possibly TRBD1 on 5 matching bases. Germline V gene lookup returns CDR1 SGHTA and CDR2 FQGNSA. V was trimmed by 3 bases and J by 3 bases, leaving 15 bases between them. The CDR3 is made up of 16 amino acids. CDR3 in DNA: TGTGCCAGCAGCTTTAGCCGGGACGGGCCCAATCAGCCCCAGCATTTT. Translation: CASSFSRDGPNQPQHF.

The chain combines TRBV13 with TRBJ2-1, with TRBD1 matching 10 bases. Per germline, CDR1 PRHDT and CDR2 FYEKMQ (reference sequence). This CDR3 spans 15 amino acids. The ends lost 2 bases at V and 7 bases at J; junction bases unmatched: 5. CDR3 DNA sequence: TGTGCCAGCAGCTTAAGCCGACAGGGGGCAAATGAGCAGTTCTTC. Amino acid sequence: CASSLSRQGANEQFF.

This clone has a single count. V and J are TRBV7-2 and TRBJ2-6; D tentatively reads TRBD1 or TRBD2 (6 bases each). Trimming removed 8 bases at V and 1 base at J, with 18 bases between. Germline CDR1 reads SGHTA; CDR2 reads FQGNSA. The CDR3 length is 17 residues. The DNA of the CDR3 is TGTGCCAGCCTCAAGGGGGGTCCCGCTTCTGGGGCCAACGTCCTGACTTTC. Its translation is CASLKGGPASGANVLTF.

This chain joins TRBV7-9 and TRBJ1-6, with TRBD1 matching over 8 bases. V lost 5 bases and J lost 7; bases outside the gene matches: 7. CDR3 size: 15 residues. Germline assignment: CDR1 SEHNR and CDR2 FQNEAQ (reference sequence). The chain's CDR3 is CASSLGQGENSPLHF. CDR3 sequence (DNA): TGTGCCAGCAGCCTAGGACAGGGAGAAAATTCACCCCTCCACTTT.

The chain links TRBV2 to TRBJ2-3, with a possible D match to TRBD2 (6 bases). Trimming removed 11 bases at V and 3 bases at J, with 15 bases between. Germline CDR1 SNHLY, CDR2 FYNNEI. This CDR3 comprises 13 residues. CDR3 DNA sequence: TGTGCCGGCCGGGAGTGGGGGACAGATACGCAGTATTTT. Translated, it gives CAGREWGTDTQYF.

The chain couples TRBV30 to TRBJ1-6, with TRBD1 matching over 11 bases. The V segment lost 6 bases and the J segment 10 bases; nucleotides outside the gene matches: 8. The CDR3 loop spans 14 amino acids. The germline V gene has CDR1 GTSNPN and CDR2 SVGIG (reference sequence). CDR3 residues: CACTSGTGGSPLHF. As DNA, the CDR3 is TGTGCCTGCACCTCCGGGACAGGGGGGTCACCCCTCCACTTT.

The chain recombines TRBV11-2 with TRBJ1-6; TRBD1 is a possible D gene (6 bases). The V and J ends lost 1 base and 7 bases respectively, with 11 bases between them. The CDR3 covers 15 residues. The V gene's germline CDR1 is SGHAT and CDR2 FQNNGV. CDR3 in DNA: TGTGCCAGCAGCTTAGTAGCGAGGGGGAATTCACCCCTCCACTTT. Protein sequence: CASSLVARGNSPLHF.

The chain uses TRBV4-3 and TRBJ1-1; perhaps TRBD1 as D (5 bases). The CDR3 consists of 16 residues. Germline CDR1 and CDR2: LGHNA and YSLEER. Trimming took 0 bases from V and 4 from J, leaving 15 bases between them. CDR3 sequence: CASSQDFVEGLTEAFF. In DNA form, the CDR3 reads TGCGCCAGCAGCCAAGATTTCGTCGAGGGGCTCACTGAAGCTTTCTTT.

The chain carries TRBV5-1 and TRBJ1-2; 8 bases line up with TRBD1. This CDR3 is built from 13 residues. Germline CDR1 is SGHRS and CDR2 is YFSETQ. Losses at the gene ends were 7 bases for V and 4 bases for J; bases not matched to a gene: 6. CDR3 coding DNA: TGCGCCAGCGGGACAGGAGAATTCTATGGCTACACCTTC. It specifies CASGTGEFYGYTF.

The chain is built from TRBV18 and TRBJ2-5; 7 bases line up with TRBD1. The CDR3 has 14 amino acids. From germline, CDR1 is KGHSH and CDR2 LQKENI. V lost 4 bases and J lost 2; bases outside the gene matches: 4. This CDR3 is CASSLQGWQETQYF. CDR3 bases: TGTGCCAGCTCACTACAGGGGTGGCAAGAGACCCAGTACTTC.